One sample yielded the 16 T cell receptor beta chains listed below, sequenced in a study of cytomegalovirus exposure and HLA in healthy donors. The PCR was carried out with 60 Vbeta primers and 13 Jbeta primers. Clones were sequenced by immunoSEQ multiplex PCR, and TCRdb holds only the in-frame ones, with some missing. Of about 76,000 clones in the sample, over 65% were seen once. The sequenced sample was PBMCs. The receptors originated from a woman aged 40-49 years in good health and CMV-seropositive.

This chain uses TRBV21-1 with TRBJ1-1; the DNA was not used to check the table's D call, TRBD1. TRBV21-1 is assigned pseudogene status. The length of the CDR3 is 13 residues. The CDR3 DNA follows: TGTGCCAGCAGCATCAGGGTGGACACTGAAGCTTTCTTT. It specifies CASSIRVDTEAFF.

The chain links TRBV29-1 to TRBJ2-7, with 13 bases that match TRBD2. CDR1 SQVTM and CDR2 ANQGSEA come from the germline V gene. The ends lost 4 bases at V and 5 bases at J; junction bases unmatched: 5. The CDR3 contains 14 residues. The CDR3 bases are TGCAGCGTTGCTACTAGCGGGAGGGGCGACGAGCAGTACTTC. Its protein is CSVATSGRGDEQYF.

This clone was detected a few times. The rearrangement joins TRBV30 to TRBJ2-7; the D gene is possibly TRBD2 (6 bases). Germline V lookup: CDR1 GTSNPN, CDR2 SVGIG (reference sequence). This CDR3 spans 11 amino acids. V was shortened by 3 bases and J by 13 bases, with 16 bases between the two germline ends. CDR3 sequence (DNA): TGTGCCTGGAGGAGCCTTGGGACTGATTACTTC. The encoded protein is CAWRSLGTDYF.

A few counts support this clone. The chain combines TRBV10-3 with TRBJ2-5; possible D gene TRBD2, 6 bases. Between the trimmed V and J ends, which lost 3 bases and 0 bases, there was a span of 14 bases. The CDR3 runs to 16 residues. Germline loops: CDR1 ENHRY, CDR2 SYGVKD. The CDR3 sequence is CAISEGTFSYQETQYF. The CDR3 DNA sequence: TGTGCCATCAGTGAAGGGACTTTCTCTTACCAAGAGACCCAGTACTTC.

The chain uses TRBV6-1 and TRBJ1-1; D might be TRBD1 (5 bases). Germline V gene sequence: CDR1 MNHNS, CDR2 SASEGT. V lost 1 base to trimming and J lost 1 base, with 10 bases between them. This CDR3 has 15 amino acids. The CDR3 loop is CASSEEAGPNTEAFF. DNA for the CDR3: TGTGCCAGCAGTGAAGAAGCGGGGCCGAACACTGAAGCTTTCTTT.

The gene calls are TRBV19 and TRBJ2-5; 8 nucleotides agree with TRBD2. Germline V gene data show CDR1 as LNHDA and CDR2 as SQIVND (reference sequence). The CDR3 extends over 13 amino acids. With 10 bases clipped from V and 4 bases from J, the junction kept 8 bases outside the gene matches. CDR3 nucleotides: TGTGCCACCAACGGGGGGGCTGGAGAGACCCAGTACTTC. Translated, it gives CATNGGAGETQYF.

V is TRBV7-2 and J is TRBJ1-6; the D is unclear. This CDR3 region has 16 residues. Trimming removed 0 bases from V and 0 bases from J, with 6 bases in between. Germline CDR1 reads SGHTA; CDR2 reads FQGNSA. The CDR3 is CASSLASSSYNSPLHF. The CDR3 nucleotides read TGTGCCAGCAGCTTAGCGTCTAGCTCCTATAATTCACCCCTCCACTTT.

V gene TRBV15 combines with J gene TRBJ1-1; 9 positions agree with TRBD1. From germline, CDR1 is LNHNV and CDR2 YYDKDF (reference sequence). The CDR3 loop spans 16 amino acids. Trimming removed 3 bases from V and 6 bases from J; junction bases left unmatched: 11. The CDR3 DNA follows: TGTGCCACCAGCAGTCGACGCGGGACAGGGAATGCTGAAGCTTTCTTT. The encoded protein is CATSSRRGTGNAEAFF.

This clone was recorded only once. This chain connects TRBV20-1 to TRBJ1-1, with D uncertain. The germline gives CDR1 DFQATT, CDR2 SNEGSKA (reference sequence). This CDR3 comprises 11 residues. CDR3 in DNA: TGCAGGGCTCCGGTTGGTACTGAAGCTTTCTTT. It specifies CRAPVGTEAFF.

The J gene is TRBJ2-7, the V gene TRBV7-9; 7 nucleotides line up with TRBD2. Germline trimming cut 0 bases from V and 2 bases from J; bases unmatched to any gene: 16. The CDR3 extends over 19 amino acids. In germline, CDR1 is SEHNR, CDR2 FQNEAQ (reference sequence). The CDR3 protein is CASSLAPRLALNHTYEQYF. The CDR3 DNA is TGTGCCAGCAGCTTAGCGCCCAGACTAGCCTTAAACCACACCTACGAGCAGTACTTC.

Note on this clone: It differs at one base from a far larger clone, so likely a read error. The same CDR3 arises from other DNA sequences in this sample as well. The CDR3 here is CASSSGLAKETQYF. In DNA form, the CDR3 reads TGTGCTAGCAGCTCGGGACTAGCGAAAGAGACCCAGTACTTC. The chain uses TRBV7-7 and TRBJ2-5; 10 nucleotides line up with TRBD2. The germline gives CDR1 SSHAT, CDR2 FNYEAQ (reference sequence). This CDR3 is 14 amino acids long.

This clone was seen only once. The chain couples TRBV15 to TRBJ2-5; 7 bases align to TRBD1. V trimming: 2 bases; J trimming: 5 bases; junction bases outside the gene matches: 8. The CDR3 sequence is 15 residues long. Germline V gene sequence: CDR1 LNHNV, CDR2 YYDKDF (reference sequence). The CDR3 protein is CATSRQRQGVETQYF. The CDR3 bases are TGTGCCACCAGCAGACAAAGACAGGGTGTGGAGACCCAGTACTTC.

This clone was counted only a few times. The V gene is TRBV4-1, the J gene TRBJ1-5; 7 bases are a match to TRBD1. The J segment lost 6 bases and the V segment lost 2 bases, leaving 7 bases of the junction unmatched. The CDR3 contains 15 residues. Germline values: CDR1 MGHRA, CDR2 YSYEKL. Written as DNA, the CDR3 is TGCGCCAGCAGCCAAACACGACAGGGAGGTCAGCCCCAGCATTTT. Its translation: CASSQTRQGGQPQHF.

This chain links TRBV19 with TRBJ2-3, with a weak D call TRBD2 (5 bases). Germline V gene data show CDR1 as LNHDA and CDR2 as SQIVND (reference sequence). The CDR3 sequence is 17 residues long. The V and J ends lost 4 bases and 0 bases respectively, with 17 bases between them. CDR3 nucleotides: TGTGCCAGTAGTAGAAAGGCTAGCCGGATTAGCACAGATACGCAGTATTTT. Translating gives CASSRKASRISTDTQYF.

The chain has TRBV29-1 and TRBJ1-1, with 10 bases matching TRBD1. With 6 bases clipped from V and 4 bases from J, the junction kept 8 bases outside the gene matches. The CDR3 has 14 amino acids. Germline CDR1 and CDR2: SQVTM and ANQGSEA. CDR3 DNA: TGCAGCGTGGGAGACAGGGGGCATGGCACTGAAGCTTTCTTT. Translated: CSVGDRGHGTEAFF.

This rearrangement joins TRBV7-9 to TRBJ1-2; TRBD1 is a possible D gene (5 bases). Trimming removed 1 base from V and 8 bases from J, with 14 bases in between. CDR3 length: 14 residues. The V gene's germline CDR1 is SEHNR and CDR2 FQNEAQ (reference sequence). CDR3: CASSLETAGGGYTF. CDR3 bases: TGTGCCAGCAGCTTAGAGACAGCCGGTGGCGGCTACACCTTC.